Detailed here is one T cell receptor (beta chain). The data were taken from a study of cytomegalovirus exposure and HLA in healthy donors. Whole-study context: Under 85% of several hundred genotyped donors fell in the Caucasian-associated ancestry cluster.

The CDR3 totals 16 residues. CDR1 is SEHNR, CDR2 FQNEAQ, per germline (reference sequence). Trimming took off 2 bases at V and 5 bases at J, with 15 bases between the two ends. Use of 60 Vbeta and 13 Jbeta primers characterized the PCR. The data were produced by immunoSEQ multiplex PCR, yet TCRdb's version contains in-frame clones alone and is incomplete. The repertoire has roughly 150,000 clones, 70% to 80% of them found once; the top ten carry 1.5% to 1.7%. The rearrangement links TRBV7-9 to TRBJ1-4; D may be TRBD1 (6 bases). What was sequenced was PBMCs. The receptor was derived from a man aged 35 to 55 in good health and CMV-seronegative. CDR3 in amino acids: CASSLSRTAENEKLFF. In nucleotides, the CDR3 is TGTGCCAGCAGCTTATCCAGGACAGCTGAAAATGAAAAACTGTTTTTT.